These 32 T cell receptor beta chains came from one sample sequenced in a study of blood T cell repertoires in COVID-19. Some clones are missing from TCRdb's copy, which holds only in-frame ones; the method was immunoSEQ multiplex PCR. Of more than 200,000 clones listed, roughly 86% are singletons. Sequencing was done on a sample of peripheral blood. Source of these receptors: a woman aged 55 to 70 with acute or convalescent COVID-19.

The V and J genes are TRBV5-1 and TRBJ2-3; 14 nucleotides agree with TRBD2. The V gene end was trimmed by 3 bases and the J gene end by 3 bases; junction bases not matched to a gene: 9. This CDR3 spans 18 amino acids. Per germline, CDR1 SGHRS and CDR2 YFSETQ. The CDR3 DNA sequence: TGCGCCAGCAGCTCCGCCGGGACTAGCGGGAGTAAAACAGATACGCAGTATTTT. Translating it yields CASSSAGTSGSKTDTQYF.

The chain recombines TRBV19 with TRBJ1-2; 8 nucleotides match TRBD1. The V gene's germline CDR1 is LNHDA and CDR2 SQIVND (reference sequence). CDR3 size: 12 residues. V was clipped by 8 bases and J by 7 bases; unmatched bases: 6. This CDR3 is CASSTGTGGYTF. CDR3 bases: TGTGCCAGTTCCACCGGGACAGGTGGCTACACCTTC.

J is TRBJ2-7 and V is TRBV5-1, with 9 bases that match TRBD2. V lost 0 bases and J lost 4; bases outside the gene matches: 11. The CDR3 sequence is 17 residues long. Germline V gene sequence: CDR1 SGHRS, CDR2 YFSETQ. The CDR3 bases are TGCGCCAGCAGCTTGGTTAGCGGGAGCCCCGGCGTATACGAGCAGTACTTC. Translated, it gives CASSLVSGSPGVYEQYF.

V is TRBV7-9 and J is TRBJ1-2, with 9 bases that match TRBD1. The CDR3 is 14 residues long. V was pared by 5 bases and J by 5 bases, with 6 bases of the junction left unmatched. Germline V gene data show CDR1 as SEHNR and CDR2 as FQNEAQ (reference sequence). The chain's CDR3 is CASSMGTGTYGYTF. The CDR3, as DNA: TGTGCCAGCAGCATGGGGACAGGGACTTATGGCTACACCTTC.

The chain joins TRBV19 to TRBJ1-3; D remains unclear. Trimming stripped 7 bases from V and 0 bases from J, with 10 bases between. Per germline, CDR1 LNHDA and CDR2 SQIVND (reference sequence). The CDR3 is 14 residues long. The CDR3 sequence: CASINPGSGNTIYF. The CDR3 coding sequence is TGTGCCAGTATTAATCCCGGCTCTGGAAACACCATATATTTT.

V gene TRBV30 combines with J gene TRBJ2-5, with 8 nucleotides matching TRBD1. This CDR3 has 15 amino acids. J was trimmed by 5 bases and V by 0 bases; bases with no gene match: 8. Germline V gene lookup returns CDR1 GTSNPN and CDR2 SVGIG (reference sequence). CDR3 bases: TGTGCCTGGAGTGTACTAACAGGGGGGACGGAGACCCAGTACTTC. This gives the protein CAWSVLTGGTETQYF.

This sequence joins TRBV19 and TRBJ1-5, with a tentative D call TRBD1 (6 bases). The CDR3 has 18 amino acids. Trimming cost V 3 bases and J 6 bases, with 24 bases left between them. CDR1 and CDR2 from the germline V gene are LNHDA and SQIVND (reference sequence). The CDR3, as DNA: TGTGCCAGTAGTATTGGGTTTGGGGGGGCTGGGAATTTTCAGCCCCAGCATTTT. Encoded protein: CASSIGFGGAGNFQPQHF.

V usage is TRBV6-5 and J usage is TRBJ2-7; 9 nucleotides match TRBD1. CDR3 length equals 13 residues. From germline, CDR1 is MNHEY and CDR2 SVGAGI. The J segment lost 1 base and the V segment lost 8 bases, leaving 3 bases of the junction unmatched. This chain's CDR3 is CASGQGLSYEQYF. CDR3 nucleotide sequence: TGTGCCAGCGGACAGGGGTTATCCTACGAGCAGTACTTC.

This sequence joins TRBV7-2 and TRBJ1-5; the match to TRBD1 covers 7 bases. With 2 bases clipped from V and 2 bases from J, the junction kept 0 bases outside the gene matches. Germline-derived CDR1 and CDR2 are SGHTA and FQGNSA. This CDR3 comprises 14 residues. In DNA, the CDR3 is TGTGCCAGCAGCTTACAGGGGGGCAATCAGCCCCAGCATTTT. It specifies CASSLQGGNQPQHF.

Turning to this clone: At one end the junction does not follow the germline gene, possibly because of a read error. The CDR3 loop is CASRLLGGATNEKLFF. Written as DNA, the CDR3 is TGTGCCAGCAGATTATTGGGGGGAGCAACTAATGAAAAACTGTTTTTT. The genes are TRBV27 and TRBJ1-4, with a weak D call TRBD1 (5 bases). This CDR3 spans 16 amino acids. Looked up from germline, CDR1 is MNHEY and CDR2 is SMNVEV (reference sequence).

The rearrangement links TRBV30 to TRBJ2-7; D gene unclear. Germline V lookup: CDR1 GTSNPN, CDR2 SVGIG (reference sequence). V dropped 3 bases and J dropped 0 bases, with 9 bases sitting between them. The CDR3 has 13 residues. CDR3 DNA: TGTGCCTGGAGAAGAAGGAGCTCCTACGAGCAGTACTTC. Protein sequence: CAWRRRSSYEQYF.

The sample holds many counts of this clone. The genes are TRBV3-1 (or the pseudogene TRBV3-2) and TRBJ1-6; D perhaps matches TRBD1 (6 bases). Germline-derived CDR1 and CDR2 are LGHDT and YNNKEL (reference sequence). The CDR3 sequence is 16 residues long. Trimming removed 4 bases from V and 7 bases from J, with 17 bases in between. Written as DNA, the CDR3 is TGTGCCAGCAGCCCTACAGGGCTGCGGAGAAATTCACCCCTCCACTTT. It codes for CASSPTGLRRNSPLHF.

This chain links TRBV7-2 with TRBJ1-5; D call uncertain. CDR1 SGHTA and CDR2 FQGNSA come from the germline V gene. This CDR3 contains 14 residues. The V end was cut by 1 base, the J end by 5 bases, with 9 bases between. CDR3 sequence (DNA): TGTGCCAGCAGCTTAGTGCTTTTAGATCAGCCCCAGCATTTT. It is translated as CASSLVLLDQPQHF.

The rearrangement joins TRBV6-5 to TRBJ1-1; TRBD1 matches 7 bases. The CDR3 runs 14 residues. Trimming at V came to 6 bases and at J to 7 bases, leaving 11 bases not matched to a gene. The germline CDR1 and CDR2 sequences are MNHEY and SVGAGI. Written as DNA, the CDR3 is TGTGCCAGCAGCCGACAGGGTGTTCCTGTTGAAGCTTTCTTT. This codes for CASSRQGVPVEAFF.

The V and J genes are TRBV15 and TRBJ2-1; 12 bases are shared with TRBD2. There are 18 residues in the CDR3. Per germline, CDR1 LNHNV and CDR2 YYDKDF (reference sequence). V shed 1 base and J 5 bases; nucleotides not matched to a gene: 9. CDR3 protein: CATSRAPSGLAGDNEQFF. The CDR3 DNA reads as TGTGCCACCAGCAGAGCCCCCTCGGGACTAGCGGGCGACAATGAGCAGTTCTTC.

This clone has only a few counts. This chain joins TRBV6-5 and TRBJ1-1; perhaps TRBD1 as D (6 bases). Germline V gene lookup returns CDR1 MNHEY and CDR2 SVGAGI. The V end was cut by 7 bases, the J end by 6 bases, with 15 bases between. There are 13 residues in the CDR3. The CDR3 region is CASKQGWSAEAFF. Written as DNA, the CDR3 is TGTGCCAGCAAACAGGGTTGGAGCGCTGAAGCTTTCTTT.

The J gene is TRBJ2-3, the V gene TRBV27; 11 positions match TRBD2. The CDR3 covers 17 residues. Germline CDR1 is MNHEY and CDR2 is SMNVEV (reference sequence). The V gene end was trimmed by 4 bases and the J gene end by 1 base; junction bases not matched to a gene: 7. The CDR3 sequence: CASSSPILAGGTDTQYF. CDR3 sequence (DNA): TGTGCCAGCAGTTCCCCCATACTAGCGGGGGGCACAGATACGCAGTATTTT.

The chain employs TRBV18 and TRBJ2-5, with TRBD1 matching 7 bases. V was clipped by 2 bases and J by 5 bases; unmatched bases: 5. The CDR3 extends over 14 amino acids. Per the germline V gene, CDR1 is KGHSH and CDR2 is LQKENI. The chain's CDR3 is CASSPDRAAETQYF. The CDR3 nucleotides are TGTGCCAGCTCACCAGACAGGGCTGCGGAGACCCAGTACTTC.

The J gene is TRBJ2-4, the V gene TRBV19; weak D call: TRBD1 (6 bases). Germline assignment: CDR1 LNHDA and CDR2 SQIVND (reference sequence). The CDR3 spans 16 residues. Trimming took 10 bases from V and 0 from J, leaving 19 bases between them. The CDR3 DNA sequence: TGTGCCACCCTGAGGGGGACGAAAATAGCCAAAAACATTCAGTACTTC. This codes for CATLRGTKIAKNIQYF.

For the CDR3, the DNA is TGTGCCAGCAGCCCGAGGACAGGTGGTGGCTACACCTTC. Protein: CASSPRTGGGYTF. This rearrangement joins TRBV4-2 to TRBJ1-2; 7 bases line up with TRBD1. CDR3 length equals 13 residues. The trim removed 4 bases at V and 7 bases at J, leaving 6 bases unmatched. Germline V gives CDR1 LGHNA, CDR2 YNFKEQ.

The DNA of the CDR3 is TGTGCCAGCAGCCAAGAAGAGAACAGGGTTAGCGAGCAGTACTTC. It is translated as CASSQEENRVSEQYF. The V call is TRBV3-1 (or the pseudogene TRBV3-2), the J call TRBJ2-7; perhaps TRBD1 as D (6 bases). CDR1 and CDR2 (germline): LGHDT, YNNKEL (reference sequence). V lost 0 bases, J lost 6 bases, and 15 bases lay in between. The CDR3 extends over 15 amino acids.

J is TRBJ2-3 and V is TRBV7-8; 14 bases fit TRBD2. J lost 2 bases, V lost 5 bases, and 12 bases had no gene match. Germline-derived CDR1 and CDR2 are SGHVS and FQNEAQ. CDR3 size: 19 residues. Here the CDR3 reads CASSKGLAGAPYSTDTQYF. The CDR3 region has the DNA TGTGCCAGCAGCAAGGGACTAGCGGGGGCCCCTTATTCCACAGATACGCAGTATTTT.

V is TRBV18 and J is TRBJ1-2; D ambiguous. Germline CDR1 is KGHSH and CDR2 is LQKENI. The CDR3 length is 15 residues. V lost 2 bases, J lost 3 bases, and 13 bases lay in between. This CDR3 is CASSPASGVDYGYTF. CDR3 nucleotides: TGTGCCAGCTCACCAGCATCCGGAGTCGACTATGGCTACACCTTC.

The rearrangement links TRBV10-3 to TRBJ2-3; 8 bases match TRBD1. Germline V CDR1 and CDR2: ENHRY, SYGVKD. This CDR3 comprises 15 residues. V lost 6 bases and J lost 1; bases outside the gene matches: 6. In DNA, the CDR3 is TGTGCCATCAGCCTCTTGGGACAGGGCACAGATACGCAGTATTTT. This encodes CAISLLGQGTDTQYF.

CDR3 loop: CASSYDLGSNYGYTF. The CDR3 nucleotides read TGTGCCAGCAGTTACGACCTCGGGAGTAACTATGGCTACACCTTC. V gene TRBV6-5 combines with J gene TRBJ1-2; no reliable D call. The germline V gene has CDR1 MNHEY and CDR2 SVGAGI. This CDR3 region has 15 residues. The ends were cut back, 2 bases at V and 1 base at J, with 11 bases in the middle.

The CDR3 region is CASSLRGQGPNTEAFF. CDR3 nucleotides: TGTGCCAGCAGTTTACGGGGACAGGGACCGAACACTGAAGCTTTCTTT. The chain employs TRBV27 and TRBJ1-1; 9 nucleotides match TRBD1. The length of the CDR3 is 16 residues. Trimming cost V 2 bases and J 1 base; bases outside gene matches: 5. Germline V gene sequence: CDR1 MNHEY, CDR2 SMNVEV (reference sequence).

The chain employs TRBV7-2 and TRBJ2-5; tentatively, D is TRBD1 (6 bases). This CDR3 comprises 14 residues. Trimming removed 3 bases at V and 5 bases at J, with 13 bases between. The V gene's germline CDR1 is SGHTA and CDR2 FQGNSA. The CDR3 DNA reads TGTGCCAGCAGCTTGACAGGACTTTGGGAGACCCAGTACTTC. It specifies CASSLTGLWETQYF. The complete variable domain, with remaining parts taken from reference TRBV7-2 and TRBJ2-5, reads GAGVSQSPSNKVTEKGKDVELRCDPISGHTALYWYRQSLGQGLEFLIYFQGNSAPDKSGLPSDRFSAERTGGSVSTLTIQRTQQEDSAVYLCASSLTGLWETQYFGPGTRLLVL.

V and J are TRBV21-1 and TRBJ1-5; no check of the table's D call, TRBD1, against the DNA was made. TRBV21-1 constitutes a pseudogene. There are 20 residues in the CDR3. The CDR3 DNA reads TGTGCCAGCGGGAAGGTGTGGCAGGGGGCCCACCCGGGGTCATATCAGCCCCAGCATTTT. This translates into CASGKVWQGAHPGSYQPQHF.

The chain recombines TRBV5-1 with TRBJ1-1; tentative D call: TRBD1 (6 bases). V was cut by 6 bases and J by 5 bases, with 17 bases left in between. The CDR3 extends over 14 amino acids. Germline CDR1 and CDR2: SGHRS and YFSETQ. DNA of the CDR3: TGCGCCAGCACCGGAACAGGGTTCGGGACTGAAGCTTTCTTT. Encoded protein: CASTGTGFGTEAFF. The entire variable domain, with the rest obtained from reference TRBV5-1 and TRBJ1-1, is as follows: KAGVTQTPRYLIKTRGQQVTLSCSPISGHRSVSWYQQTPGQGLQFLFEYFSETQRNKGNFPGRFSGRQFSNSRSEMNVSTLELGDSALYLCASTGTGFGTEAFFGQGTRLTVV.

The chain employs TRBV5-1 and TRBJ1-1, with 9 bases fitting TRBD1. Germline CDR1 is SGHRS and CDR2 is YFSETQ. This CDR3 has 15 residues. After removal of 4 bases from V and 3 bases from J, the junction contained 7 bases not matched to a gene. This CDR3 is CASSMPGQGYTEAFF. The CDR3 DNA is TGCGCCAGCAGCATGCCGGGACAGGGCTACACTGAAGCTTTCTTT.

The sample holds one count of this clone. This chain uses TRBV5-6 with TRBJ1-3; the D is unclear. V lost 8 bases to trimming and J lost 3 bases, with 15 bases between them. The CDR3 runs to 14 residues. CDR1 is SGHDT, CDR2 YYEEEE, per germline. The CDR3 spells CARRRSPCGNTIYF. Written as DNA, the CDR3 is TGTGCCAGACGGCGGTCGCCGTGTGGAAACACCATATATTTT.

Written as DNA, the CDR3 is TGTGCCAGCAGCTTAGTGGACGACAGGAACTCTGGAAACACCATATATTTT. Translation gives CASSLVDDRNSGNTIYF. The V gene is TRBV7-6, the J gene TRBJ1-3, with D possibly matching TRBD1 (6 bases). Trimming removed 1 base at V and 0 bases at J, with 13 bases between. Germline CDR1 SGHVS, CDR2 FNYEAQ. The CDR3 consists of 17 residues.